This T cell receptor (beta chain) emerged from a study of regulatory T cells in long-lasting Graves disease (dated by TCRdb to about 2021). Some background on the complete study: Persistent Graves' disease was defined as antithyroid drug treatment for over 5 years with persistently positive TSH receptor autoantibodies. Patients with persistent Graves' disease were compared with patients with newly diagnosed Graves' disease using TCR sequencing and RNA sequencing of peripheral blood. A total of approximately 35 samples were covered by TCR sequencing, comprising approximately 13 persistent and some 20 newly diagnosed Graves' disease patients. Antithyroid drugs had been taken for about 9.7 years on average by persistent Graves' disease patients in the clinical cohort. The study was registered as a clinical trial and conducted in China. Broader findings and caveats from the paper: Preferential use of TRBV28, TRBJ1-2 and TRBJ2-5 was observed in persistent disease, whereas TRBV20-1 and TRBJ2-1 were favored in newly diagnosed disease. More public clonotypes were shared among persistent patients (2,741) than among newly diagnosed patients (more than 900). Sequencing and analysis were limited to the TCR beta chain. Only peripheral blood was studied, because thyroid tissue, the primary lesion, was inaccessible. The small sample size was acknowledged by the authors as a limitation that may reduce accuracy. Compared with newly diagnosed patients, patients with persistent Graves' disease had lower TCR Shannon entropy and fewer highly expanded clones, which suggests clonal expansion.

CDR3 length: 15 amino acids, cysteine to phenylalanine. CDR3 DNA is the only sequence kept; it has 45 bases, read in frame from the first base. V lost 0 bases and J lost 3 bases; the stretch between them is 11 bases long. From a lookup of the germline V gene (reference sequence), CDR1 and CDR2 are LGHDT and YNNKEL. Libraries were constructed by multiplex PCR. TCRdb records Illumina HiSeq 4000 as the sequencer. TCR beta libraries were built with iRepertoire HTBI primers and Arm-PCR amplification of CDR3 regions. Before sequencing, the PCR products went through gel purification. Per the source publication's procedure: Gene usage analysis of CDR3 amino acid clonotypes used the 55 to 65 TRBV and some 15 TRBJ segments found across samples. COPE and FqMerger were used to merge the filtered high-quality paired reads into contigs. BLAST was used to align contigs to IMGT TRBV, TRBD and TRBJ reference genes, and CDR3 was defined according to IMGT. Highly expanded clones were defined as clonotypes with a frequency above 0.1%. Repertoire diversity was measured by Shannon entropy, and V-J evenness by the Gini coefficient. Public clonotypes were defined as clonotypes shared by more than one individual. TCRdb's own reprocessing of the public reads used fastp at Q25 and MiXCR and kept productive beta chains. Every entry covers one CDR3 protein and lists the most common genes and DNA from its rows. TCRdb, not the original authors, processed these V and J calls. Across this sample there are a few hundred thousand distinct CDR3 sequences, with roughly 21% seen only once. The top ten constitute roughly 56% of the sample.

This clonotype was detected ten times or more. Its antigen has not been determined. No qualities accompany the bases; no much larger clone lies one base away. The intended sense of this specimen's time point label: persistent/refractory GD, antithyroid drugs over 5 years with positive TRAb. For both TCR sequencing and RNA sequencing, RNA was extracted from PBMCs in TRIzol. Graves' disease was diagnosed according to American Thyroid Association guidelines. Recruitment of patients was carried out at an endocrinology department in Xi'an, China. From each patient, roughly 9 milliliters of peripheral blood was collected into an EDTA anticoagulant tube. PBMCs were isolated by Ficoll Paque Plus density gradient separation without further T cell sorting. An Agilent 2100 Bioanalyzer and agarose gel were used to check RNA quality, and a NanoDrop 2000 was used to measure RNA concentration.

The receptor chain draws on TRBV3-1 and TRBJ1-1, with no confident D gene call. This sequence originates from a female donor with Graves disease. Sequences were derived from peripheral blood mononuclear cells (PBMCs), sampled when the disease was refractory, from a patient treated with antithyroid drugs. The DNA is TGTGCCAGCAGCCAAGAGGGTCAATGGGACACTGAAGCTTTCTTT. Translated, it reads CASSQEGQWDTEAFF.